A selection of T cell receptor beta chains follows, all from one sample in a study of vaccination and CD4 T cells after COVID-19. The antigens these receptors bind are not known. A single record per CDR3 protein comes from TCRdb applying MiXCR to the PCR reads. Counted here are 10,000 or so distinct CDR3 sequences, roughly 40% occurring once; the ten biggest clones make up more than 12%. The sample consisted of CD4+ T cells from blood, cultured in vitro. The receptor set was obtained from a human donor in good health. CDR3s include the opening cysteine and the closing phenylalanine or tryptophan. A D gene is named only where the DNA matches it firmly. Size is stated for part of the rows, as once, few or many counts, or as a class when the clone is expanded.

J gene	D gene	clone size	V gene	CDR3 protein	CDR3 DNA
TRBJ2-3	.	.	TRBV6-2/TRBV6-3	CASSYTPGPSVDTQYF	TGTGCCAGCAGTTACACACCGGGTCCTTCAGTAGATACGCAGTATTTT
TRBJ2-1	.	.	TRBV20-1	CSARVTEPYNEQFF	TGCAGTGCTAGAGTCACGGAGCCCTACAATGAGCAGTTCTTC
TRBJ2-7	TRBD2	few	TRBV6-2/TRBV6-3	CASSWLAGGSHEQYF	TGTGCCAGCAGTTGGCTAGCGGGAGGCTCGCACGAGCAGTACTTC
TRBJ2-7	TRBD2	.	TRBV11-2	CASSLVVAGVHEQYF	TGTGCCAGCAGCTTAGTGGTAGCGGGAGTTCACGAGCAGTACTTC
TRBJ1-5	.	.	TRBV27	CASSLRGNQPQHF	TGTGCCAGCAGTTTGCGTGGCAATCAGCCCCAGCATTTT
TRBJ2-3	.	.	TRBV11-3	CASGLVFTDTQYF	TGTGCCAGCGGCTTAGTATTCACAGATACGCAGTATTTT
TRBJ2-5	TRBD2	.	TRBV7-9	CASSPGLAGGLLGPLEQETQYF	TGTGCCAGCAGCCCAGGGCTGGCGGGAGGGCTTCTCGGGCCCCTGGAACAAGAGACCCAGTACTTC
TRBJ1-2	.	.	TRBV20-1	CSAREGLNYGYTF	TGCAGTGCTAGAGAAGGTCTTAACTATGGCTACACCTTC
TRBJ2-7	.	.	TRBV7-3	CASSLGRIRTSSYEQYF	TGTGCCAGCAGTCTTGGCAGAATTCGTACGAGCTCCTACGAGCAGTACTTC
TRBJ1-3	TRBD1	few	TRBV7-2	CASSPSTGPNTIYF	TGTGCCAGCAGCCCCTCGACAGGGCCAAACACCATATATTTT
TRBJ2-5	.	few	TRBV20-1	CSAGTGLAQYF	TGCAGTGCTGGGACGGGACTGGCCCAGTACTTC
TRBJ2-5	.	.	TRBV6-1	CASSKLHEETQYF	TGTGCCAGCAGTAAGCTCCACGAAGAGACCCAGTACTTC
TRBJ2-7	TRBD2	.	TRBV7-2	CASSLGLAGGVYEQYF	TGTGCCAGCAGCTTAGGACTAGCGGGAGGGGTCTACGAGCAGTACTTC
TRBJ1-2	.	few	TRBV6-1	CASILGGSPDYGYTF	TGTGCCAGCATTCTGGGGGGCTCACCCGACTATGGCTACACCTTC
TRBJ2-3	.	.	TRBV6-4	CASSDSPPDTQYF	TGTGCCAGCAGTGACTCCCCCCCAGATACGCAGTATTTT
TRBJ2-1	TRBD2	few	TRBV20-1	CSALLLAGPTNEQFF	TGCAGTGCCCTTCTACTAGCGGGCCCCACCAATGAGCAGTTCTTC
TRBJ1-5	TRBD1	few	TRBV19	CASSTGQAYQPQHF	TGTGCCAGTAGTACCGGACAGGCCTATCAGCCCCAGCATTTT
TRBJ2-7	TRBD2	few	TRBV6-2/TRBV6-3	CASSPGLSEQYF	TGTGCCAGCAGTCCGGGACTATCCGAGCAGTACTTC
TRBJ1-1	.	.	TRBV7-8	CASSSRGGDTEAFF	TGTGCCAGCAGCTCCAGGGGTGGGGACACTGAAGCTTTCTTT
TRBJ2-1	.	.	TRBV24-1	CATSDLVTGSYNEQFF	TGTGCCACCAGTGATTTAGTCACAGGGTCCTACAATGAGCAGTTCTTC
TRBJ2-7	.	.	TRBV21-1	CASSKALSHYEQYF	TGTGCCAGCAGCAAAGCGCTTTCTCACTACGAGCAGTACTTC
TRBJ2-7	.	.	TRBV2	CASRVVWSYEQYF	TGTGCCAGCCGGGTCGTTTGGTCCTACGAGCAGTACTTC
TRBJ1-1	.	.	TRBV27	CASSLSRGGWAMNTEAFF	TGTGCCAGCAGTTTATCGAGAGGGGGGTGGGCCATGAACACTGAAGCTTTCTTT
TRBJ2-6	TRBD1	few	TRBV20-1	CSARDGTGGTSGANVLTF	TGCAGTGCTAGAGACGGGACAGGGGGTACGTCTGGGGCCAACGTCCTGACTTTC
TRBJ2-7	TRBD2	.	TRBV6-2/TRBV6-3	CASSYGTSAYEQYF	TGTGCCAGCAGTTACGGGACTAGCGCCTACGAGCAGTACTTC
TRBJ2-3	TRBD1	.	TRBV27	CASRPSRDRETDTQYF	TGTGCCAGCAGACCCTCCCGGGACAGGGAAACAGATACGCAGTATTTT
TRBJ2-5	.	few	TRBV27	CASSFGTPETQYF	TGTGCCAGCTCATTCGGGACACCAGAGACCCAGTACTTC
TRBJ1-2	.	.	TRBV5-4	CASSPGPYGYTF	TGTGCCAGCAGCCCCGGACCTTATGGCTACACCTTC
TRBJ2-7	.	few	TRBV19	CASSIVGPPSYEQYF	TGTGCCAGTAGTATCGTAGGGCCCCCCTCCTACGAGCAGTACTTC
TRBJ2-5	TRBD1	.	TRBV7-8	CASSLARFSGQGAQETQYF	TGTGCCAGCAGCTTAGCGCGTTTCTCGGGACAGGGGGCTCAAGAGACCCAGTACTTC
TRBJ1-2	TRBD1	medium-sized	TRBV6-1	CASRSDRGRGYTF	TGTGCCAGCAGGTCGGACAGGGGGCGAGGCTACACCTTC
TRBJ1-3	.	few	TRBV27	CASSPTALGSGNTIYF	TGTGCCAGCAGTCCTACTGCCCTAGGCTCTGGAAACACCATATATTTT
TRBJ1-3	.	.	TRBV6-1	CASSRDGLSGNTIYF	TGTGCCAGCAGCCGGGACGGGCTCTCTGGAAACACCATATATTTT
TRBJ2-5	.	.	TRBV4-3	CASSQGWSGETQYF	TGCGCCAGCAGCCAAGGTTGGTCGGGAGAGACCCAGTACTTC
TRBJ2-7	.	once	TRBV10-3	CASRGRQNYEQYF	TGTGCCAGCAGGGGTCGGCAGAACTACGAGCAGTACTTC
TRBJ2-7	.	few	TRBV7-2	CASSSGSVPSEEQYF	TGTGCCAGCAGCTCCGGTTCGGTACCATCCGAGGAGCAGTACTTC
TRBJ2-7	.	medium-sized	TRBV20-1	CSATRLAETREQYF	TGCAGTGCTACCAGACTGGCGGAGACGAGGGAGCAGTACTTC
TRBJ1-2	.	.	TRBV19	CASTPGTFNYGYTF	TGTGCCAGTACCCCTGGGACGTTTAACTATGGCTACACCTTC
TRBJ2-1	.	once	TRBV20-1	CSATGEKQFF	TGCAGTGCTACAGGGGAAAAGCAGTTCTTC
TRBJ1-1	.	.	TRBV20-1	CSARTRDQFRNTEAFF	TGCAGTGCTAGAACCAGGGATCAATTTAGGAACACTGAAGCTTTCTTT
TRBJ1-1	.	few	TRBV20-1	CSARGSWGSGTEAFF	TGCAGTGCTAGAGGGTCGTGGGGCTCGGGCACTGAAGCTTTCTTT
TRBJ2-3	.	few	TRBV27	CASSSLADTQYF	TGTGCCAGCAGTTCATTGGCAGATACGCAGTATTTT
TRBJ1-5	TRBD1	few	TRBV15	CATSREQGANQPQHF	TGTGCCACCAGCAGAGAGCAGGGGGCGAATCAGCCCCAGCATTTT
TRBJ2-7	.	few	TRBV6-5	CASSYTQSSYEQYF	TGTGCCAGCAGTTACACACAGTCTTCCTACGAGCAGTACTTC
TRBJ1-5	TRBD1	few	TRBV5-5	CASSLAGGSNQPQHF	TGTGCCAGCAGCTTGGCAGGGGGGAGCAATCAGCCCCAGCATTTT
TRBJ2-7	.	few	TRBV6-1	CASSQKSNSHYEQYF	TGTGCCAGCAGTCAAAAAAGTAATTCACACTACGAGCAGTACTTC
TRBJ2-3	.	.	TRBV25-1	CASSESGTDTQYF	TGTGCCAGCAGTGAGTCCGGGACAGATACGCAGTATTTT
TRBJ1-1	.	.	TRBV5-4	CASSRVGGNTEAFF	TGTGCCAGCAGCCGGGTGGGGGGGAACACTGAAGCTTTCTTT
TRBJ1-5	.	.	TRBV20-1	CSALVDSNQPQHF	TGCAGTGCTCTCGTGGATAGCAATCAGCCCCAGCATTTT
TRBJ2-5	TRBD2	few	TRBV19	CASSIAPGTSGPQETQYF	TGTGCCAGTAGTATCGCCCCCGGGACTAGCGGGCCCCAAGAGACCCAGTACTTC